This TCR beta chain was sequenced in a study of preoperative IRX-2 immunotherapy in early breast cancer (dated by TCRdb to between 2019 and 2020). This sample's treatment or condition label indicates: preoperative locoregional IRX-2 cytokine immunotherapy. The samples were obtained from a phase Ib study in which preoperative, locoregional IRX-2 cytokine immunotherapy intended to prime immune responses was tested. Patients with early-stage breast cancer who were given IRX-2 before surgery served as donors. The method was the immunoSEQ multiplex PCR assay. Held by TCRdb, this immuneACCESS table contains in-frame sequences only and omits some clones. Under half of the omission traces to an unresolved V gene where checked; the cause of the rest is unknown. This sample is represented by 40,000 to 50,000 clones; 70% to 85% of them were singletons. Over 1% of the sample lies in the top ten. About this clone: Its antigen has not been determined. No much larger clone exists at a distance of one base, and base qualities are not known.

The V end loses 5 bases and the J end loses 5 bases, and a stretch of 17 bases separates them. The germline V gene sets CDR1 to SGHRS and CDR2 to YFSETQ. Its CDR3 holds 14 amino acids, cysteine through phenylalanine. Only the CDR3 part of the read is kept: 42 bases, read in frame from the first base. The sample was tumor tissue, taken after IRX-2 immunotherapy. This TCR was sampled from a human donor with breast cancer. The chain joins TRBV5-1 to TRBJ2-7, and perhaps TRBD2 as D gene, on 5 matching bases. The CDR3 region reads CASSTVPTSDEQYF. The DNA sequence is TGCGCCAGCAGTACAGTCCCTACTAGTGACGAGCAGTACTTC.